Reported below is one T cell receptor beta chain. What it binds is unknown. There were roughly 0.9-11 million cryopreserved PBMC in the samples before DNA extraction. This sample is drawn from a study of long-term antiretroviral therapy in people with HIV. Study as a whole: First collections came about a decade before the 2015 immediate-ART recommendation.

Study-wide points: The clones with expansion before ART were dominant in the repertoire at all time points. HIV repertoires covered narrower CDR3 length ranges than controls did.

immunoSEQ v3.0 was run at survey level. Here immunoSEQ multiplex PCR was the method, and the copy in TCRdb shows in-frame clones only, minus some. The sample consists of roughly 45,000 clones, roughly four fifths of them appearing once. The CDR3 length is 16 residues. With V trimmed by 3 bases and J by 3 bases, 8 bases remained unmatched. Looked up from germline, CDR1 is KGHSH and CDR2 is LQKENI. The V and J genes are TRBV18 and TRBJ2-1, with TRBD2 matching 7 bases. The sequenced sample was unsorted PBMCs, obtained 0.8 years after starting antiretroviral therapy. This TCR was sampled from a young woman with HIV. In nucleotides, the CDR3 is TGTGCCAGCTCACCCGCGGCGGCTAGCGGCTACAATGAGCAGTTCTTC. Translating gives CASSPAAASGYNEQFF.